This T cell receptor beta chain was identified during a study of blood T cell repertoires in COVID-19 (dated by TCRdb to the early 2020s). Notes on the research overall: Samples covering the acute and convalescent phases of COVID-19 were provided by collaborators in the United States, Italy and Spain. The prospective study material was composed of cDNA or gDNA derived from T cells, B-cell-depleted T cells, or PBMCs. Where available, HLA class I and class II types were taken from metadata supplied by the sample provider and were not determined by assay-based typing. Nearly every sample came with metadata listing a de-identified subject ID, COVID-19 status, age in years and sex. Subjects who had been exposed to COVID-19, were actively infected with it, or had recovered from it provided the deeply sampled blood TCRbeta repertoires that made up the dataset. The repertoires were released in a freely available public database meant as a resource for research on the immune response to SARS-CoV-2. The samples were drawn from two sources: the first 160 participants of the ongoing ImmuneRACE study, and 1,000 to 1,500 subjects contributed by 6 global collaborators. Summary of the overall study and its limitations: Clinical and demographic metadata were provided uncurated, with the amount varying by source and participant.

Collaborating institutions collected whole blood in K2EDTA tubes following their own protocols. For TCRbeta analysis, collaborators shipped samples as frozen whole blood, isolated PBMCs, or DNA extracted from either of those sample types. The germline V and J ends show losses of 6 bases and 0 bases respectively, and no gene match explains 5 bases of the junction. Per the germline V gene, MDHEN is the CDR1 and SYDVKM is the CDR2. The CDR3, cysteine through phenylalanine, is 15 amino acids long. Just CDR3 DNA is preserved here, 45 bases in frame from base 1. The immunoSEQ Assay, a bias-controlled multiplex PCR, was used to amplify TCRbeta CDR3 regions from genomic DNA. Regarding the original processing steps: The number of nucleated cells in each sample was estimated from the amplification of reference gene primers within the assay. Sequence reads were collapsed and filtered to measure the absolute abundance of every unique TCRbeta CDR3 rearrangement. Productive Simpson clonality was computed per sample as the square root of Simpson's diversity index over productive rearrangements. TCRdb holds this immuneACCESS table with in-frame rearrangements only. Some clones are missing; in checked studies, unresolved V genes explain under half, and the rest has no known cause. V, J and clone size were drawn from that table, and D and trimming were deduced from the DNA. In all, the sample holds approximately 120,000 clones, and about 82% of those were seen once. The top ten constitute roughly 5.4% of the sample.

Note on this clone: Its binding antigen is unknown. Base-call qualities are not available, and no considerably larger clone is one nucleotide away.

The receptor chain draws on TRBV28 and TRBJ2-4, with 7 bases in between that match TRBD1. This clonotype was obtained from a human donor in a cohort sampled during active COVID-19. The sample consisted of peripheral blood. The DNA sequence is given as TGTGCCAGCAGAACAGGGGCCGTAGCCAAAAACATTCAGTACTTC. This translates into CASRTGAVAKNIQYF.